This T cell receptor beta chain was observed in a study of T-cell reconstitution after alpha-beta-depleted transplantation in children. Study conclusions and caveats: Certain patients had high TCRbeta diversity at day 60, and it came from recipient T cells and thymic progenitors that survived. Newly generated T cells supplied most T-cell counts and diversity one year post-transplant.

V gave up 7 bases and J gave up 8 bases, with 17 bases separating them. Germline CDR1 MDHEN, CDR2 SYDVKM. The CDR3 consists of 14 residues. This clonotype was seen ten or more times. The antigen is not known. Unique molecular identifiers featured in how the TCRbeta library was prepared. TCRdb passed the PCR reads through MiXCR, listing each CDR3 protein once. The sample carries about 640,000 distinct CDR3 sequences, approximately 12% recorded once. V usage is TRBV28 and J usage is TRBJ1-4, with D unresolved. This TCR was sampled from a male patient between 10 and 17 years old who had a stem cell transplant for acute myeloid leukemia, so the T cells may come from the graft donor. Sequences were derived from PBMCs, mostly from graft donor cells, sampled 360 days after TCRalphabeta/CD19-depleted stem cell transplant. The CDR3 DNA reads as TGTGCCAGCATCCTGCGAGGCTCGGGGGAAAAACTGTTTTTT. Translating gives CASILRGSGEKLFF.